This paragraph reports one T cell receptor (beta chain). Its antigen is not known. The data stem from a study of OX40 agonist ivuxolimab in advanced cancers. Study-wide context: Subjects had a mean age of around 60 years, with a range of roughly 20 to 79; about 83% were male. Study-level findings and limits: More expanded clones were seen, on average, in CD8+ T cells than in CD4+. At doses 0.1 to 3.0 mg/kg, CD4+ and CD8+ clones expanded.

The germline V gene has CDR1 SGHTA and CDR2 FQGTGA. This CDR3 spans 13 amino acids. With 0 bases removed from V and 6 bases from J, the gap between germline ends came to 8 bases. Using immunoSEQ multiplex PCR, the repertoire was profiled, and TCRdb retains in-frame clones only, with some absent. This sample has tens of thousands of clones; roughly nine tenths occur once, and the top ten carry more than 13%. Drawing of blood for sampling happened at baseline, at cycle 4 day 1, and at cycle 7 day 1. Specimen: CD4+ or CD8+ T cells sorted from blood, collected in a trial of the OX40 agonist ivuxolimab. This chain joins TRBV7-3 and TRBJ1-2; no clear D. The receptor was isolated from an adult with an advanced solid tumor such as melanoma, head and neck, liver or kidney cancer. The DNA of the CDR3 is TGTGCCAGCAGCTTAACGGGTCGGGATGGCTACACCTTC. Translating gives CASSLTGRDGYTF.